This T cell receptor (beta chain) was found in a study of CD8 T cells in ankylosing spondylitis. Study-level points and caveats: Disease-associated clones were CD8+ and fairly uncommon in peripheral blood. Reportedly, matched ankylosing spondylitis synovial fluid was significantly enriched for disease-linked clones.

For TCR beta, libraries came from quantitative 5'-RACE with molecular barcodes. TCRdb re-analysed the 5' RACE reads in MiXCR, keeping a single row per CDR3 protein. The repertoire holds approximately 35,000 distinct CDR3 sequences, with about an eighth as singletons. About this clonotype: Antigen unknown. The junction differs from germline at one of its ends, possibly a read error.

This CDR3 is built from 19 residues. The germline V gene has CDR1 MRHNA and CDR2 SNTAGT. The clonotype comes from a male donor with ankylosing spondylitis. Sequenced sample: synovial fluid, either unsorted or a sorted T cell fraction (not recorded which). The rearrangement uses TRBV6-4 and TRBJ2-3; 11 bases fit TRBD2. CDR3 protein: CASSHYYLAGGPTTDTQYF. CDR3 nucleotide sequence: TGTGCCAGCAGTCACTATTATCTAGCGGGGGGCCCAACCACAGATACGCAGTACTTT.